The T cell receptor beta chain described here comes from a study of OX40 agonist ivuxolimab in advanced cancers. The V segment lost 2 bases and the J segment 9 bases; nucleotides outside the gene matches: 2. The CDR3 is 13 amino acids. Germline V gene sequence: CDR1 SGDLS, CDR2 YYNGEE. The table came from immunoSEQ multiplex PCR; TCRdb's copy has only in-frame clones and leaves some out. The data hold 40,000 to 50,000 clones, with about 90% observed a single time. This chain connects TRBV9 to TRBJ2-1, with 10 nucleotides matching TRBD2. This TCR was sampled from an adult with an advanced solid tumor such as melanoma, head and neck, liver or kidney cancer. The sample consisted of CD4+ or CD8+ T cells sorted from blood, taken in a trial of the OX40 agonist ivuxolimab. CDR3 sequence reads: CASSVLAGAEQFF. CDR3 sequence (DNA): TGTGCCAGCAGCGTCCTAGCGGGGGCTGAGCAGTTCTTC.